The clone carrying this T cell receptor (beta chain) has only a few counts. The antigen is unknown. The data belong to a study of regulatory T cells in long-lasting Graves disease. Study-wide results and caveats: Favoring TRBV28, TRBJ1-2 and TRBJ2-5 was a feature seen in persistent disease.

Assembly of TCR beta libraries relied on iRepertoire HTBI primers together with Arm-PCR of CDR3 regions. TCRdb reprocessed the multiplex PCR reads with MiXCR, giving one entry per CDR3 protein. Of hundreds of thousands of distinct CDR3 sequences in the sample, less than 20% were seen once. CDR3 length: 14 amino acids. V lost 4 bases and J lost 7; bases outside the gene matches: 5. CDR1 and CDR2 from the germline V gene are MNHNS and SASEGT. Sample time point: newly diagnosed GD, antithyroid drugs for less than 3 months. Scientists built the TCR library using RNA that was extracted from PBMCs. The same sample was also used in a study of T cells in Graves' hyperthyroidism and ophthalmopathy.

The source is a woman in her twenties or thirties with Graves disease. The rearrangement uses TRBV6-1 and TRBJ1-4, with TRBD1 matching over 8 bases. Material: peripheral blood mononuclear cells (PBMCs), obtained at new diagnosis, from a patient treated with antithyroid drugs. This CDR3 reads CASSGQGTTEKLFF. As DNA, the CDR3 is TGTGCCAGCAGTGGACAGGGGACGACTGAAAAACTGTTTTTT.